This T cell receptor beta chain was captured by sequencing in a study of vaccination effects on CD4 cells after COVID-19. This clone was observed a handful of times. Its matching antigen is unknown. Profiling relied on immunoSEQ multiplex PCR, and the TCRdb table lists in-frame clones only, not all of them. The sample includes around 37,000 clones, roughly 79% seen only once; the top ten take 3%. It was after around eleven days of culture that CD4+ T cells were isolated. This sequence originates from a human donor who received a COVID-19 vaccine. This material consisted of CD4+ T cells from PBMCs cultured without peptide, taken before COVID-19 vaccination.

CDR3 sequence reads: CASNLGTGETQYF. The CDR3 DNA reads as TGTGCCAGCAACCTCGGGACGGGGGAGACCCAGTACTTC. The chain employs TRBV2 and TRBJ2-5; D possibly matches TRBD1 or TRBD2 (5 bases each). The CDR3 has 13 amino acids. Trimming shortened V by 7 bases and J by 5 bases, and 14 bases separated the two germline ends. CDR1 and CDR2 from the germline V gene are SNHLY and FYNNEI. The full variable domain, in which reference TRBV2 and TRBJ2-5 provide the parts outside the CDR3, is EPEVTQTPSHQVTQMGQEVILRCVPISNHLYFYWYRQILGQKVEFLVSFYNNEISEKSEIFDDQFSVERPDGSNFTLKIRSTKLEDSAMYFCASNLGTGETQYFGPGTRLLVL.